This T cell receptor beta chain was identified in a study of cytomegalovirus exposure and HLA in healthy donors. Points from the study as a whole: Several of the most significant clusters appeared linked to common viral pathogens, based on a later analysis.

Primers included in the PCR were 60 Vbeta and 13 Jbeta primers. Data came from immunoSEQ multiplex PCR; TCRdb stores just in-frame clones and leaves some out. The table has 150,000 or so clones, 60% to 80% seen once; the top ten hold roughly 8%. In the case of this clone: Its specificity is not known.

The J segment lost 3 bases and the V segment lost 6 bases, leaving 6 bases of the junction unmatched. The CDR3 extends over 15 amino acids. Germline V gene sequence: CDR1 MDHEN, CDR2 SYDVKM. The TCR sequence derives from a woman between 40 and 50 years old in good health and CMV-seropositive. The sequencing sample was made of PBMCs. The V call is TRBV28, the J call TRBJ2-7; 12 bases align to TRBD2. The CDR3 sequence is CASSRRLAGVYEQYF. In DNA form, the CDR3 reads TGTGCCAGCAGCCGAAGACTAGCGGGAGTCTACGAGCAGTACTTC.